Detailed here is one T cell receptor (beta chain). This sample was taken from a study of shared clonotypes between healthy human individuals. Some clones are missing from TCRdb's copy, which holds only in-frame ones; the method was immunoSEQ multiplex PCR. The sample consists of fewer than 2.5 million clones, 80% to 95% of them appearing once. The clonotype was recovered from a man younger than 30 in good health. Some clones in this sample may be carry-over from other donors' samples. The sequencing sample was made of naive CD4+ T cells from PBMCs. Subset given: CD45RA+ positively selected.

Here the CDR3 reads CASSELTQAFF. The CDR3 coding sequence is TGCGCCAGCAGTGAGTTAACGCAGGCGTTCTTC. V and J are TRBV10-1 and TRBJ2-1; D not resolved. This CDR3 has 11 residues. Trimming removed 1 base at V and 15 bases at J, with 10 bases between. The V gene's germline CDR1 is WNHNN and CDR2 SYGVQD (reference sequence).